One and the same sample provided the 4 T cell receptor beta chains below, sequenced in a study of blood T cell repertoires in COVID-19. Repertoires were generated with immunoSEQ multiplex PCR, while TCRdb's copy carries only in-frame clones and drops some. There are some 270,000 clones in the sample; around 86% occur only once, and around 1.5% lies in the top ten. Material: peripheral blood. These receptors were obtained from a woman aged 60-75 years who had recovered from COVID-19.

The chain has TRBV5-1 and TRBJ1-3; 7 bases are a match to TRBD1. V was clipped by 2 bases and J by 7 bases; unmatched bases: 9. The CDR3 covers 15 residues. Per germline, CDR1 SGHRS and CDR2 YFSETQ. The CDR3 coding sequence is TGCGCCAGCAGCTTCGGAGGACAGGAAGGGAACACCATATATTTT. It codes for CASSFGGQEGNTIYF.

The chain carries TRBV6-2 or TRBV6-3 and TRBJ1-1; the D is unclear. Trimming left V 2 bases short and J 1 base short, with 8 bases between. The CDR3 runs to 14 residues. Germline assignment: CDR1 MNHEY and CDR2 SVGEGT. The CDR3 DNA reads TGTGCCAGCAGTTACATGAGGTCGAACACTGAAGCTTTCTTT. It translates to CASSYMRSNTEAFF.

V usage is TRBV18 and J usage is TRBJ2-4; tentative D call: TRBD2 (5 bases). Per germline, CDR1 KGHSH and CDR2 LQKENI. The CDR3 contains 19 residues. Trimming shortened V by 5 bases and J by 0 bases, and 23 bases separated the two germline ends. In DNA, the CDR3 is TGTGCCAGCTCAGTCCTGCCGGGATGGAAAATACTAGCCAAAAACATTCAGTACTTC. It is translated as CASSVLPGWKILAKNIQYF.

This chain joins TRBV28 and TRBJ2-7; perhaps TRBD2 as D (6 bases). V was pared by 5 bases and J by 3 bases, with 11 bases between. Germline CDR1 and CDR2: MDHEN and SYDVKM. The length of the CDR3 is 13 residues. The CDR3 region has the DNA TGTGCCAGCAGTCCCGGGAGACACTACGAGCAGTACTTC. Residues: CASSPGRHYEQYF.